This entry lists 18 T cell receptor beta chains sequenced from one sample in a study of blood T cell repertoires in COVID-19 (dated by TCRdb to the early 2020s). To prepare the library, the immunoSEQ multiplex PCR assay was applied. The clones in this table, taken by TCRdb from immuneACCESS, are in-frame only. Not every clone is retained; where verified, under half of the shortfall comes from an unresolved V gene, and the cause of the rest is unknown. This sample comprises about 160,000 clones, 81% of them detected only once. Of the sample, around 6% is held by the ten largest clones. Material for sequencing was PBMCs or T cells enriched from blood (not recorded which). Receptors originate from a woman between 40 and 50 years old with acute COVID-19.

The genes are TRBV7-9 and TRBJ1-4; 7 positions match TRBD1. J was trimmed by 4 bases and V by 5 bases; bases with no gene match: 7. This CDR3 has 15 residues. Germline V gives CDR1 SEHNR, CDR2 FQNEAQ (reference sequence). CDR3 sequence: CASSLPGQLNEKLFF. In nucleotides, the CDR3 is TGTGCCAGCAGCCTGCCGGGACAGCTTAATGAAAAACTGTTTTTT. The whole variable domain, remainder taken from reference TRBV7-9 and TRBJ1-4, is DTGVSQNPRHKITKRGQNVTFRCDPISEHNRLYWYRQTLGQGPEFLTYFQNEAQLEKSRLLSDRFSAERPKGSFSTLEIQRTEQGDSAMYLCASSLPGQLNEKLFFGSGTQLSVL.

V usage is TRBV27 and J usage is TRBJ2-7; possibly TRBD1 for D (6 bases). V lost 5 bases to trimming and J lost 3 bases, with 14 bases between them. The germline V gene encodes CDR1 MNHEY and CDR2 SMNVEV (reference sequence). This CDR3 has 14 amino acids. The CDR3 spells CASSLTGRVYEQYF. CDR3 nucleotides: TGTGCCAGCAGTCTTACAGGGAGAGTCTACGAGCAGTACTTC.

The rearrangement joins TRBV6-1 to TRBJ2-7, with 9 bases identical to TRBD2. V trimming: 5 bases; J trimming: 1 base; junction bases outside the gene matches: 9. This CDR3 comprises 16 residues. In germline, CDR1 is MNHNS, CDR2 SASEGT. This CDR3 is CASSKVAGAQSYEQYF. The CDR3 bases are TGTGCCAGCAGTAAAGTAGCGGGAGCCCAATCCTACGAGCAGTACTTC.

V usage is TRBV19 and J usage is TRBJ1-2; 12 nucleotides line up with TRBD1. J lost 5 bases, V lost 3 bases, and 7 bases had no gene match. Germline CDR1 is LNHDA and CDR2 is SQIVND (reference sequence). This CDR3 region has 16 residues. The CDR3 DNA sequence: TGTGCCAGTAGTATCGGGGGACAGGGGGCTGGGTATGGCTACACCTTC. Its protein product is CASSIGGQGAGYGYTF.

This clone was recorded only once. This chain joins TRBV18 and TRBJ2-1; 8 bases are a match to TRBD2. CDR1 is KGHSH and CDR2 is LQKENI in the germline V gene. Trimming removed 3 bases from V and 9 bases from J; junction bases left unmatched: 10. The CDR3 loop spans 15 amino acids. CDR3 sequence (DNA): TGTGCCAGCTCACCGGGACTAGGTAATGTCGGTGAGCAGTTCTTC. Amino acid sequence: CASSPGLGNVGEQFF.

This clone was seen more than once but under ten times. The chain carries TRBV30 and TRBJ2-1; D possibly corresponds to TRBD2 (6 bases). V dropped 0 bases and J dropped 0 bases, with 9 bases sitting between them. Germline-derived CDR1 and CDR2 are GTSNPN and SVGIG (reference sequence). The CDR3 runs 15 residues. The CDR3 loop reads CAWSVLGSSYNEQFF. The CDR3 DNA is TGTGCCTGGAGTGTACTCGGGAGCTCCTACAATGAGCAGTTCTTC. The whole variable domain, filled in from reference TRBV30 and TRBJ2-1, reads SQTIHQWPATLVQPVGSPLSLECTVEGTSNPNLYWYRQAAGRGLQLLFYSVGIGQISSEVPQNLSASRPQDRQFILSSKKLLLSDSGFYLCAWSVLGSSYNEQFFGPGTRLTVL.

This clone appeared a few times. The chain couples TRBV3-1 (or the pseudogene TRBV3-2) to TRBJ2-3; D is possibly TRBD1 (5 bases). Per the germline V gene, CDR1 is LGHDT and CDR2 is YNNKEL (reference sequence). The CDR3 covers 15 residues. V was cut by 0 bases and J by 3 bases, with 10 bases left in between. CDR3 region: CASSQDIAGTDTQYF. The CDR3, as DNA: TGTGCCAGCAGCCAAGATATCGCAGGGACAGATACGCAGTATTTT.

The J gene is TRBJ2-1, the V gene TRBV11-3, with TRBD2 as a possible D gene (5 bases). Germline loops: CDR1 SGHNT, CDR2 YENEEA. The CDR3 is made up of 17 amino acids. V was shortened by 0 bases and J by 0 bases, with 12 bases between the two germline ends. The CDR3 DNA reads as TGTGCCAGCAGCTTAGATGGGTCGGGGAGCTCCTACAATGAGCAGTTCTTC. Its protein is CASSLDGSGSSYNEQFF.

V and J are TRBV14 and TRBJ1-2; D is possibly TRBD1 (5 bases). From germline, CDR1 is SGHDN and CDR2 FVKESK. The V and J ends lost 4 bases and 3 bases respectively, with 12 bases between them. CDR3 length equals 14 residues. In DNA form, the CDR3 reads TGTGCCAGCAGCCCCCCGGACACCTACTATGGCTACACCTTC. Its protein product is CASSPPDTYYGYTF.

V and J are TRBV2 and TRBJ2-7; TRBD1 matches at 8 bases. This CDR3 spans 12 amino acids. The trim removed 6 bases at V and 9 bases at J, leaving 7 bases unmatched. Germline assignment: CDR1 SNHLY and CDR2 FYNNEI. CDR3 coding DNA: TGTGCCAGCAGGATAGACAGGGGTGCGCAGTACTTC. Its translation is CASRIDRGAQYF.

The V gene is TRBV18, the J gene TRBJ1-1; the match to TRBD1 covers 7 bases. After removal of 10 bases from V and 1 base from J, the junction contained 6 bases not matched to a gene. Germline V gene sequence: CDR1 KGHSH, CDR2 LQKENI. The CDR3 runs to 13 residues. CDR3 sequence (DNA): TGTGCCACCCTGGGACAGCCGAACACTGAAGCTTTCTTT. This sequence encodes CATLGQPNTEAFF.

The rearrangement joins TRBV3-1 (or the pseudogene TRBV3-2) to TRBJ2-4, with a possible D match to TRBD1 (5 bases). Germline CDR1 reads LGHDT; CDR2 reads YNNKEL (reference sequence). There are 12 residues in the CDR3. V was pared by 7 bases and J by 6 bases, with 10 bases between. Here the CDR3 DNA reads TGTGCCAGCACCCCAGGGTCAAACATTCAGTACTTC. Translation: CASTPGSNIQYF.

This clone was observed once. This rearrangement joins TRBV7-8 to TRBJ2-1; 9 nucleotides line up with TRBD2. Germline CDR1 is SGHVS and CDR2 is FQNEAQ. After removal of 1 base from V and 0 bases from J, the junction contained 16 bases not matched to a gene. The CDR3 consists of 21 residues. The CDR3, as DNA: TGTGCCAGCAGCTTAGTCACCTCCGGGACTAGCAGAGGGGGCTCCTACAATGAGCAGTTCTTC. It yields the protein CASSLVTSGTSRGGSYNEQFF. Drawing the rest from reference TRBV7-8 and TRBJ2-1, the complete variable domain is GAGVSQSPRYKVAKRGQDVALRCDPISGHVSLFWYQQALGQGPEFLTYFQNEAQLDKSGLPSDRFFAERPEGSVSTLKIQRTQQEDSAVYLCASSLVTSGTSRGGSYNEQFFGPGTRLTVL.

The chain combines TRBV28 with TRBJ1-1, with a tentative D call TRBD1 (6 bases). V was shortened by 2 bases and J by 1 base, with 17 bases between the two germline ends. Germline CDR1 MDHEN, CDR2 SYDVKM. This CDR3 has 17 residues. The CDR3 DNA reads as TGTGCCAGCAGTTTACCCCAGGGGCGCTTCCCGAACACTGAAGCTTTCTTT. As protein: CASSLPQGRFPNTEAFF. The full variable domain, with the rest looked up from reference TRBV28 and TRBJ1-1, is DVKVTQSSRYLVKRTGEKVFLECVQDMDHENMFWYRQDPGLGLRLIYFSYDVKMKEKGDIPEGYSVSREKKERFSLILESASTNQTSMYLCASSLPQGRFPNTEAFFGQGTRLTVV.

V is TRBV7-9 and J is TRBJ2-1, with D possibly matching TRBD2 (5 bases). The CDR3 has 15 residues. Germline CDR1 SEHNR, CDR2 FQNEAQ (reference sequence). V was pared by 5 bases and J by 0 bases, with 11 bases between. Here the CDR3 DNA reads TGTGCCAGCAGCCCCGATCGGGGCTCCTACAATGAGCAGTTCTTC. Its translation: CASSPDRGSYNEQFF.

This clone was seen a few times. The chain recombines TRBV3-1 (or the pseudogene TRBV3-2) with TRBJ1-6; 8 bases align to TRBD1. The germline V gene encodes CDR1 LGHDT and CDR2 YNNKEL (reference sequence). The CDR3 runs 16 residues. The V segment lost 1 base and the J segment 9 bases; nucleotides outside the gene matches: 8. As DNA, the CDR3 is TGTGCCAGCAGCCAAGGGACAGGGCAAAGGCGTTCACCCCTCCACTTT. Protein: CASSQGTGQRRSPLHF.

This rearrangement joins TRBV18 to TRBJ1-1; 10 bases agree with TRBD1. The CDR3 totals 14 residues. Unmatched junction bases numbered 4, after V lost 1 base and J lost 8 bases. CDR1 is KGHSH, CDR2 LQKENI, per germline. The CDR3 reads CASSPLKTGGEAFF. In nucleotides, the CDR3 is TGTGCCAGCTCACCACTAAAGACAGGGGGCGAAGCTTTCTTT. The whole variable domain, filled in from reference TRBV18 and TRBJ1-1, reads NAGVMQNPRHLVRRRGQEARLRCSPMKGHSHVYWYRQLPEEGLKFMVYLQKENIIDESGMPKERFSAEFPKEGPSILRIQQVVRGDSAAYFCASSPLKTGGEAFFGQGTRLTVV.

This chain uses TRBV2 with TRBJ2-1, with a weak D call TRBD2 (6 bases). Germline V gives CDR1 SNHLY, CDR2 FYNNEI. The CDR3 loop spans 15 amino acids. V shed 4 bases and J shed 4 bases, with 14 bases lying between them. The CDR3 DNA reads TGTGCCAGCAGTGCAGTGGGACTCGCTTACAATGAGCAGTTCTTC. It translates to CASSAVGLAYNEQFF.